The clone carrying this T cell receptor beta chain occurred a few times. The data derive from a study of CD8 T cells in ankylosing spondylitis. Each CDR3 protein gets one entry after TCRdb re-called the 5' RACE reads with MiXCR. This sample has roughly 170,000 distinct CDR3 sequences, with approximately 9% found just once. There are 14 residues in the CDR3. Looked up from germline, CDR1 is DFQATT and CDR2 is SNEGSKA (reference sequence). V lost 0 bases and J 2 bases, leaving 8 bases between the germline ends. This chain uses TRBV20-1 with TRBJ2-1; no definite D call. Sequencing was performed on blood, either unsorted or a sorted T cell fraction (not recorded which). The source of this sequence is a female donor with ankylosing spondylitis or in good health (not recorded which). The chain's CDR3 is CSAREDSPYNEQFF. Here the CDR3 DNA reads TGCAGTGCTAGAGAAGATAGTCCCTACAATGAGCAGTTCTTC.